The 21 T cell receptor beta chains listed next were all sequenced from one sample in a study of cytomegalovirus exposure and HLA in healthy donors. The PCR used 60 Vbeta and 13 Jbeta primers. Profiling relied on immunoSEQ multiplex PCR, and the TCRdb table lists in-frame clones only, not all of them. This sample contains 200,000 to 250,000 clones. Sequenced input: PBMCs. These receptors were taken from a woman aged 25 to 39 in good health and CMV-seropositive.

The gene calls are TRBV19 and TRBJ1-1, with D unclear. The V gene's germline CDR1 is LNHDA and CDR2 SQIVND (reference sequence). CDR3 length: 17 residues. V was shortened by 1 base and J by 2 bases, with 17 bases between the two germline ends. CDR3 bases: TGTGCCAGTAGTATAGGAGGAGGCGGCAACCTAAACACTGAAGCTTTCTTT. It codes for CASSIGGGGNLNTEAFF.

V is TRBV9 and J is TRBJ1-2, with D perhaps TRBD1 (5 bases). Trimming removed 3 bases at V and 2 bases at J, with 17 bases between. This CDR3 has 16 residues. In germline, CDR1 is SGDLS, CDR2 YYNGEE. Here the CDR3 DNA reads TGTGCCAGCAGCGCCCACGGGGGGAAGGGAAACTATGGCTACACCTTC. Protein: CASSAHGGKGNYGYTF. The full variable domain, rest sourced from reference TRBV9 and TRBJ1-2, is DSGVTQTPKHLITATGQRVTLRCSPRSGDLSVYWYQQSLDQGLQFLIQYYNGEERAKGNILERFSAQQFPDLHSELNLSSLELGDSALYFCASSAHGGKGNYGYTFGSGTRLTVV.

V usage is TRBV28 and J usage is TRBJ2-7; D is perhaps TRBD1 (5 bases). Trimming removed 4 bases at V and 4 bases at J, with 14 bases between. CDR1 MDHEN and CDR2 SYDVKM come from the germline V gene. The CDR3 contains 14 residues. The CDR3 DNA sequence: TGTGCCAGCAGTTGGAAAGGACACAGATACGAGCAGTACTTC. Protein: CASSWKGHRYEQYF.

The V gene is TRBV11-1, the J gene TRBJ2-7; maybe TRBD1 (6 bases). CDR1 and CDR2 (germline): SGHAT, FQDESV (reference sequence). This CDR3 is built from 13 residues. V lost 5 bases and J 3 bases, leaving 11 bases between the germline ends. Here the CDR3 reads CASSLGTNYEQYF. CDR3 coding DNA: TGTGCCAGCAGCCTCGGGACAAACTACGAGCAGTACTTC.

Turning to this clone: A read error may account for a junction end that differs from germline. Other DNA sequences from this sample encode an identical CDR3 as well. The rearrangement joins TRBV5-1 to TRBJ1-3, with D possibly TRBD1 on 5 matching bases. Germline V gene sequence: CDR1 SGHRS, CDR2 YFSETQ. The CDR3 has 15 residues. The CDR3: CASSADTASGNTIYF. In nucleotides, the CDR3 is TGCGCCAGCAGCGCGGACACGGCGTCTGGGAACACCATATATTTT.

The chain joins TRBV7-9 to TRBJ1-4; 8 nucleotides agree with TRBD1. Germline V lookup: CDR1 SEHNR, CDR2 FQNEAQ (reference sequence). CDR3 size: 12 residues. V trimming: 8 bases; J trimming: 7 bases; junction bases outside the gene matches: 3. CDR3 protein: CASAGGFEKLFF. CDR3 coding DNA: TGTGCCAGCGCAGGGGGCTTTGAAAAACTGTTTTTT.

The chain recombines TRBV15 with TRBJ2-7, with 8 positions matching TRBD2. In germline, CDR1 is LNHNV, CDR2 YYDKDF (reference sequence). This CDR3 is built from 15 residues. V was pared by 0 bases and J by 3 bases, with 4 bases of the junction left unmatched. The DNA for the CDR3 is TGTGCCACCAGCAGAGATCCGGGAGGGAGCTACGAGCAGTACTTC. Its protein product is CATSRDPGGSYEQYF. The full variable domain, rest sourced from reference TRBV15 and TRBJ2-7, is DAMVIQNPRYQVTQFGKPVTLSCSQTLNHNVMYWYQQKSSQAPKLLFHYYDKDFNNEADTPDNFQSRRPNTSFCFLDIRSPGLGDTAMYLCATSRDPGGSYEQYFGPGTRLTVT.

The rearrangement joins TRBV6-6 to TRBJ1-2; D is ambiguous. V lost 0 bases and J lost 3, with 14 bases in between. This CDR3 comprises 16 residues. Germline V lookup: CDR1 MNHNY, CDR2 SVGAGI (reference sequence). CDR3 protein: CASSYSEGGFYYGYTF. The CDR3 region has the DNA TGTGCCAGCAGTTACTCAGAGGGTGGGTTTTACTATGGCTACACCTTC.

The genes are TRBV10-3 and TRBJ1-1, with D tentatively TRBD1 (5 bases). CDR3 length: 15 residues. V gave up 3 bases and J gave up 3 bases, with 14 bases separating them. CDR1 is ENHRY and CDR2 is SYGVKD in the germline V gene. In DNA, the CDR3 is TGTGCCATCAGTGATGGGGGTCCGGGGGACACTGAAGCTTTCTTT. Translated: CAISDGGPGDTEAFF.

The CDR3 is CASSLLTGQEHEQYF. In DNA form, the CDR3 reads TGTGCCAGCTCACTTCTGACAGGCCAAGAGCACGAGCAGTACTTC. J is TRBJ2-7 and V is TRBV18; D perhaps matches TRBD1 (6 bases). Trimming stripped 4 bases from V and 5 bases from J, with 18 bases between. The length of the CDR3 is 15 residues. Germline V CDR1 and CDR2: KGHSH, LQKENI. The full variable domain, with the rest looked up from reference TRBV18 and TRBJ2-7, is NAGVMQNPRHLVRRRGQEARLRCSPMKGHSHVYWYRQLPEEGLKFMVYLQKENIIDESGMPKERFSAEFPKEGPSILRIQQVVRGDSAAYFCASSLLTGQEHEQYFGPGTRLTVT.

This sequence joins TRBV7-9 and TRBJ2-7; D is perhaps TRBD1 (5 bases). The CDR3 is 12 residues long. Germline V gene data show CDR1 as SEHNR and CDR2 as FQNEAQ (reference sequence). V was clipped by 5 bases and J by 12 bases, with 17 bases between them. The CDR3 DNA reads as TGTGCCAGCAGCGGTGTAGACAGCCCAGCGTACTTC. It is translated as CASSGVDSPAYF.

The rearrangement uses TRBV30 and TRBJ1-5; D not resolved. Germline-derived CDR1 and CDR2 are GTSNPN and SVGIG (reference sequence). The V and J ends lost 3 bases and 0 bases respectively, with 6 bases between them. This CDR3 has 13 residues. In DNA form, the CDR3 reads TGTGCCTGGAGCGCGGATAGCAATCAGCCCCAGCATTTT. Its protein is CAWSADSNQPQHF.

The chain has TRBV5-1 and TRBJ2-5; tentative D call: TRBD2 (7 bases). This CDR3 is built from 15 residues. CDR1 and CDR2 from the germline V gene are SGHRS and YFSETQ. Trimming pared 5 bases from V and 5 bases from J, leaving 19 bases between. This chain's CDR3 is CASSARGGAQETQYF. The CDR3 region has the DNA TGCGCCAGCAGTGCCCGTGGGGGGGCCCAGGAGACCCAGTACTTC.

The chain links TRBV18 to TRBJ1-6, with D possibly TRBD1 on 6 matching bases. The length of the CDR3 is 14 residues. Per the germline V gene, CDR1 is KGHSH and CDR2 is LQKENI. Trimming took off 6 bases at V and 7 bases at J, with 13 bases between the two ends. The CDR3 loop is CASSNDRRNSPLHF. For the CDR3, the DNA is TGTGCCAGCTCTAACGACAGGAGAAATTCACCCCTCCACTTT.

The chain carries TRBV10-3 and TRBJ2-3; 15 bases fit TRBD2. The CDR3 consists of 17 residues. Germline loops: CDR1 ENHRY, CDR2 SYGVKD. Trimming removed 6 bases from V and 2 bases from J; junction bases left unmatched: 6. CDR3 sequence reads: CAISQRTSGRATDTQYF. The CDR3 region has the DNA TGTGCCATCAGCCAGAGGACTAGCGGGAGGGCCACAGATACGCAGTATTTT.

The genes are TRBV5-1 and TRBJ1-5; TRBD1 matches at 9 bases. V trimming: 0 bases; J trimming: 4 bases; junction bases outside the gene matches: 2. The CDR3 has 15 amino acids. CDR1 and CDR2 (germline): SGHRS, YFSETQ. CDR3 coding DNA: TGCGCCAGCAGCTTGGAGGGACAGGGTAATCAGCCCCAGCATTTT. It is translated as CASSLEGQGNQPQHF.

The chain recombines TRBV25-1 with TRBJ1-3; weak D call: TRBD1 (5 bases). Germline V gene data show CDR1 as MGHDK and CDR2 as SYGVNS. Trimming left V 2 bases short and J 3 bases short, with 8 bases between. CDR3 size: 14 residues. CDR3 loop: CASSERGYGNTIYF. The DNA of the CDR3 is TGTGCCAGCAGTGAACGGGGGTATGGAAACACCATATATTTT.

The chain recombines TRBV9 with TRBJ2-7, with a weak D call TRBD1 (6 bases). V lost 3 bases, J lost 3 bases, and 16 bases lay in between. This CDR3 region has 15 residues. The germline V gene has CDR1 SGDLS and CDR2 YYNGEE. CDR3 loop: CASSEFPDSNYEQYF. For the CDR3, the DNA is TGTGCCAGCAGCGAGTTCCCGGACAGTAACTACGAGCAGTACTTC.

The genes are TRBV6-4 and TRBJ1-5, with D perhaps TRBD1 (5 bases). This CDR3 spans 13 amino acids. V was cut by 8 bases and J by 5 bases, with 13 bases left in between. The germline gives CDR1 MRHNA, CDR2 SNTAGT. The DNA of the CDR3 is TGTGCCAGCTCAGAGGGGAGGTATCAGCCCCAGCATTTT. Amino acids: CASSEGRYQPQHF.

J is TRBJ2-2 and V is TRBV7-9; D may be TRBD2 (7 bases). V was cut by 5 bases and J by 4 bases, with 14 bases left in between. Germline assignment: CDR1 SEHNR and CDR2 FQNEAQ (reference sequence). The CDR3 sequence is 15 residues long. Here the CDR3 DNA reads TGTGCCAGCAGCGAGGCGGGGGCCGTCACCGGGGAGCTGTTTTTT. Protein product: CASSEAGAVTGELFF.

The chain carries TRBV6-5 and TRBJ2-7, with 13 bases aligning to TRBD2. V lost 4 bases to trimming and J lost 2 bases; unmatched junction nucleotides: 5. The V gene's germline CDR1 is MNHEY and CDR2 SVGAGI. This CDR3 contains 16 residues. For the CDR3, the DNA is TGTGCCAGCAGTTTACCCGGGACTAGCGGGACCTACGAGCAGTACTTC. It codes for CASSLPGTSGTYEQYF.